Shown below are 3 T cell receptor beta chains from a single sample sequenced in a study of PD-1 blockade in classical Hodgkin lymphoma. Following autologous stem cell transplantation, relapse occurred in every patient, and exposure to brentuximab vedotin varied. The protocol was immunoSEQ multiplex PCR, while the TCRdb copy is restricted to in-frame clones and leaves out a portion. The table shows about 97,000 clones, with roughly 84% occurring only once. The sequencing here drew on peripheral blood mononuclear cells (PBMCs), taken at baseline. All receptors derive from a human donor with classical Hodgkin lymphoma.

The V gene is TRBV4-3, the J gene TRBJ2-7; 7 bases match TRBD2. CDR1 LGHNA and CDR2 YSLEER come from the germline V gene. The CDR3 has 14 amino acids. V gave up 4 bases and J gave up 3 bases; unmatched junction bases: 6. Here the CDR3 reads CASSPGVAGYEQYF. The CDR3 DNA sequence: TGCGCCAGCAGCCCGGGGGTAGCGGGCTACGAGCAGTACTTC.

This clone has only a few counts. The chain's CDR3 is CASSSYLLTSQETQYF. The CDR3, as DNA: TGTGCCAGCAGTTCCTACCTATTGACAAGCCAAGAGACCCAGTACTTC. The chain carries TRBV27 and TRBJ2-5; no definite D call. Trimming removed 4 bases from V and 1 base from J, with 16 bases in between. The CDR3 extends over 16 amino acids. Germline CDR1 reads MNHEY; CDR2 reads SMNVEV (reference sequence).

On this clone itself: Other DNA variants within this sample encode the same CDR3. The genes are TRBV10-3 and TRBJ1-1; the D gene is possibly TRBD1 (5 bases). The ends were cut back, 8 bases at V and 1 base at J, with 5 bases in the middle. The CDR3 is 11 amino acids. CDR1 is ENHRY and CDR2 is SYGVKD in the germline V gene. In DNA form, the CDR3 reads TGTGCCATCGGGACGAACACTGAAGCTTTCTTT. It encodes CAIGTNTEAFF.